This T cell receptor beta chain came from a study of blood T cell repertoires in COVID-19. The wider study: Sites in the United States, Italy and Spain provided acute and convalescent COVID-19 samples.

As originally analysed: How many nucleated cells were present was estimated from reference gene primer amplification. The method was immunoSEQ multiplex PCR; TCRdb's version includes in-frame clones alone and lacks a portion of them. The V and J calls and clone size are taken from that table; D and trimming were inferred from the DNA. Among about 44,000 clones listed, 80% to 90% were seen once. Deletions cut 0 bases from V and 6 bases from J, with 11 bases between. There are 14 residues in the CDR3. In germline, CDR1 is MGHRA, CDR2 YSYEKL. The clonotype originates from a woman between 35 and 50 years old with acute or convalescent COVID-19. The sample taken for sequencing was peripheral blood. The chain couples TRBV4-1 to TRBJ1-1; a weak D match, TRBD1 (6 bases). CDR3 in amino acids: CASSQDTGSAEAFF. For the CDR3, the DNA is TGCGCCAGCAGCCAAGATACAGGGTCGGCTGAAGCTTTCTTT.